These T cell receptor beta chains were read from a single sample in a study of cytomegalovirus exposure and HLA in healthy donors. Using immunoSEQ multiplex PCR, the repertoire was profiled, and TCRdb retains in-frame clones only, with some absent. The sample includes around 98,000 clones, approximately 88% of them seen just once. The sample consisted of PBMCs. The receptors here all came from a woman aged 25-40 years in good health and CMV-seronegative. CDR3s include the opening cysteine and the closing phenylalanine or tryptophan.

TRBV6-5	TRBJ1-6	CASRLGGTYNSPLHF
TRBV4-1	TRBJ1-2	CASSQERGDYGYTF
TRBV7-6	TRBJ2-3	CASSRPARGGMDTQYF
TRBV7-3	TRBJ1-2	CASSPAGQDYGYTF
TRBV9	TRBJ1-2	CASSVGTAYGYTF
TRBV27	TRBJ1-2	CASSLSAGLPYGYTF
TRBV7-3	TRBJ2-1	CASSVLAGWNNEQFF
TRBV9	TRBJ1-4	CASSASPQGSGGEKLFF
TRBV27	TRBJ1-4	CASSLGQGLLFF
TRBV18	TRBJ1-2	CASSPRDRLGYTF